The sequence of this T cell receptor (beta chain) was determined in a study of blood T cell repertoires in COVID-19. Someone with COVID-19 had been met by exposed participants within 2 weeks before study entry. This CDR3 has 17 residues. V lost 3 bases, J lost 5 bases, and 22 bases lay in between. From germline, CDR1 is WNHNN and CDR2 SYGVQD (reference sequence). This table comes from immunoSEQ multiplex PCR, and its TCRdb copy is limited to in-frame clones, with some not included. The sample shows around 270,000 clones, over 80% of them seen only once. This chain uses TRBV10-1 with TRBJ1-1; no definite D call. This TCR came from a woman between 40 and 50 years old who had been exposed to COVID-19. Sample: PBMCs or T cells enriched from blood (not recorded which). For the CDR3, the DNA is TGCGCCAGCAGTGAAGTCCCATGGAGGGTCCTATTTACTGAAGCTTTCTTT. Its protein is CASSEVPWRVLFTEAFF.